These 11 T cell receptor beta chains originate from one sample sequenced in a study of radiation and T cells in renal cell carcinoma. As for time point: baseline pretreatment blood. The treatment is: 15 Gy SBRT to primary tumor, nephrectomy 4 weeks later. Generated by immunoSEQ multiplex PCR, the TCRdb table keeps only in-frame clones and is missing some. Altogether approximately 120,000 clones are present, approximately 78% being singletons, with the ten largest covering approximately 3%. The specimen comprised blood, sampled from a patient whose treatment included radiotherapy and nephrectomy. The receptor set was obtained from a woman aged 55 to 70 with renal cell carcinoma.

This chain joins TRBV19 and TRBJ1-2; D is perhaps TRBD1 (5 bases). Germline CDR1 reads LNHDA; CDR2 reads SQIVND (reference sequence). The V gene lost 3 bases and the J gene lost 5 bases, with 16 bases spanning the gap. The CDR3 contains 15 residues. The CDR3 loop reads CASSISQPGPYGYTF. In nucleotides, the CDR3 is TGTGCCAGTAGTATCTCGCAACCGGGGCCTTATGGCTACACCTTC.

In its sample, this clone was seen a few times. V is TRBV10-3 and J is TRBJ1-2; 8 positions match TRBD1. After removal of 2 bases from V and 4 bases from J, the junction contained 0 bases not matched to a gene. Germline CDR1 ENHRY, CDR2 SYGVKD. CDR3 length equals 13 residues. For the CDR3, the DNA is TGTGCCATCAGTGAGGGACAGGGCTATGGCTACACCTTC. It translates to CAISEGQGYGYTF.

This clone came up once. The CDR3 nucleotides read TGCGCCAGCAGCTCCAGGGGGACAGGGACCCACAATGAGCAGTTCTTC. It encodes CASSSRGTGTHNEQFF. The rearrangement joins TRBV5-1 to TRBJ2-1; 9 bases map to TRBD1. CDR1 is SGHRS, CDR2 YFSETQ, per germline. The V and J ends lost 3 bases and 5 bases, in that order; junction bases with no gene match: 9. This CDR3 region has 16 residues.

The chain is built from TRBV6-1 and TRBJ1-5; TRBD1 matches 7 bases. CDR1 and CDR2 (germline): MNHNS, SASEGT. Germline trimming cut 2 bases from V and 4 bases from J; bases unmatched to any gene: 5. This CDR3 comprises 15 residues. In DNA form, the CDR3 reads TGTGCCAGCAGTGAAAACAGGGGAGGGAATCAGCCCCAGCATTTT. It translates to CASSENRGGNQPQHF.

This chain links TRBV9 with TRBJ2-7; the D gene is possibly TRBD2 (5 bases). V was pared by 4 bases and J by 2 bases, with 13 bases between. This CDR3 is built from 14 residues. From germline, CDR1 is SGDLS and CDR2 YYNGEE. The CDR3 DNA follows: TGTGCCAGCAGCCTCCGGGATCTACCCTACGAGCAGTACTTC. The encoded protein is CASSLRDLPYEQYF. The entire variable domain, with the rest obtained from reference TRBV9 and TRBJ2-7, is as follows: DSGVTQTPKHLITATGQRVTLRCSPRSGDLSVYWYQQSLDQGLQFLIQYYNGEERAKGNILERFSAQQFPDLHSELNLSSLELGDSALYFCASSLRDLPYEQYFGPGTRLTVT.

This clone was counted once. The chain recombines TRBV7-9 with TRBJ2-5; D possibly corresponds to TRBD2 (5 bases). Germline V gene lookup returns CDR1 SEHNR and CDR2 FQNEAQ (reference sequence). V lost 1 base to trimming and J lost 11 bases, with 20 bases between them. This CDR3 contains 15 residues. CDR3 loop: CASSLEADAWGEQYF. The CDR3 nucleotides are TGTGCCAGCAGCTTAGAGGCGGACGCCTGGGGAGAGCAGTACTTC.

V and J are TRBV5-1 and TRBJ2-5; 8 nucleotides align to TRBD2. The CDR3 contains 14 residues. J was trimmed by 9 bases and V by 0 bases; bases with no gene match: 7. From germline, CDR1 is SGHRS and CDR2 YFSETQ. The CDR3 protein is CASSLAAASGPQYF. In nucleotides, the CDR3 is TGCGCCAGCAGCTTGGCCGCGGCTAGCGGGCCCCAGTACTTC.

V is TRBV2 and J is TRBJ2-7; D possibly corresponds to TRBD2 (6 bases). CDR3 length: 16 amino acids. Trimming stripped 2 bases from V and 2 bases from J, with 16 bases between. Germline V CDR1 and CDR2: SNHLY, FYNNEI. Here the CDR3 DNA reads TGTGCCAGCAGTGAATTCGCGGGGATTTCGGCCTACGAGCAGTACTTC. It yields the protein CASSEFAGISAYEQYF.

The chain carries TRBV4-1 and TRBJ2-2; 7 bases match TRBD1. The junction had 7 bases not matched to a gene; V was cut back by 1 base and J by 8 bases. This CDR3 contains 15 residues. CDR1 MGHRA and CDR2 YSYEKL come from the germline V gene. The CDR3 sequence: CASSQGSQGTGELFF. The CDR3, as DNA: TGCGCCAGCAGCCAAGGATCACAGGGGACAGGGGAGCTGTTTTTT.

This chain joins TRBV6-1 and TRBJ2-7; TRBD1 might be the D (5 bases). Trimming left V 6 bases short and J 2 bases short, with 8 bases between. Germline CDR1 and CDR2: MNHNS and SASEGT. This CDR3 region has 12 residues. CDR3 bases: TGTGCCAGCAGGAAGGACACCTACGAGCAGTACTTC. It is translated as CASRKDTYEQYF.

V gene TRBV9 combines with J gene TRBJ1-2; unclear D gene. CDR1 is SGDLS and CDR2 is YYNGEE in the germline V gene. V lost 0 bases and J 3 bases, leaving 12 bases between the germline ends. The CDR3 extends over 15 amino acids. This chain's CDR3 is CASSVGPGGDYGYTF. In DNA form, the CDR3 reads TGTGCCAGCAGCGTAGGTCCGGGAGGAGACTATGGCTACACCTTC. Complete variable domain (other parts from reference TRBV9 and TRBJ1-2): DSGVTQTPKHLITATGQRVTLRCSPRSGDLSVYWYQQSLDQGLQFLIQYYNGEERAKGNILERFSAQQFPDLHSELNLSSLELGDSALYFCASSVGPGGDYGYTFGSGTRLTVV.